This passage covers 28 T cell receptor beta chains from one sample sequenced in a study of siplizumab effects on memory and regulatory T cells. The table came from immunoSEQ multiplex PCR; TCRdb's copy has only in-frame clones and leaves some out. The top ten clones hold approximately 1.4% of a sample with around 100,000 clones, over 90% of them seen once. The sequencing sample was made of non-Treg CD4+ T cells sorted from blood. These receptors all come from a human donor in good health.

The gene calls are TRBV7-2 and TRBJ2-3; TRBD1 matches at 9 bases. The CDR3 covers 15 residues. The V segment lost 4 bases and the J segment 1 base; nucleotides outside the gene matches: 3. Germline V gene lookup returns CDR1 SGHTA and CDR2 FQGNSA. CDR3 sequence reads: CASSSRDRGTDTQYF. The CDR3 nucleotides are TGTGCCAGCAGCTCCCGGGACAGGGGCACAGATACGCAGTATTTT.

The J gene is TRBJ2-7, the V gene TRBV11-2; D not certain. CDR3 length equals 13 residues. Germline V gene data show CDR1 as SGHAT and CDR2 as FQNNGV. Trimming removed 0 bases from V and 5 bases from J, with 8 bases in between. The CDR3 bases are TGTGCCAGCAGCTTAGATCGATGGAACGAGCAGTACTTC. Protein: CASSLDRWNEQYF.

The V gene is TRBV29-1, the J gene TRBJ1-2; TRBD1 agrees at 9 bases. The CDR3 spans 15 residues. J was trimmed by 2 bases and V by 6 bases; bases with no gene match: 10. The germline V gene encodes CDR1 SQVTM and CDR2 ANQGSEA. The CDR3 region has the DNA TGCAGCGTAGACCCCGAGGACAGGGGAAACTATGGCTACACCTTC. Its translation is CSVDPEDRGNYGYTF.

V gene TRBV4-1 combines with J gene TRBJ2-3; tentatively, D is TRBD1 (5 bases). Trimming removed 4 bases from V and 0 bases from J, with 14 bases in between. This CDR3 has 16 residues. CDR1 and CDR2 from the germline V gene are MGHRA and YSYEKL. For the CDR3, the DNA is TGCGCCAGCAGCCGAAGCCAGGGTCCTAGCACAGATACGCAGTATTTT. This sequence encodes CASSRSQGPSTDTQYF.

The chain couples TRBV9 to TRBJ2-1; D unresolved. The CDR3 runs to 16 residues. Germline V gene data show CDR1 as SGDLS and CDR2 as YYNGEE. V was shortened by 0 bases and J by 1 base, with 11 bases between the two germline ends. CDR3 in DNA: TGTGCCAGCAGCGTAGCTGTAGACTTATCCTACAATGAGCAGTTCTTC. This sequence encodes CASSVAVDLSYNEQFF.

The chain combines TRBV6-6 with TRBJ2-1, with 12 bases lining up with TRBD2. Unmatched junction bases numbered 4, after V lost 2 bases and J lost 5 bases. The V gene's germline CDR1 is MNHNY and CDR2 SVGAGI (reference sequence). The CDR3 is 16 amino acids. The CDR3 here is CASSYPSGRADNEQFF. As DNA, the CDR3 is TGTGCCAGCAGTTACCCTAGCGGGAGGGCCGACAATGAGCAGTTCTTC.

The chain carries TRBV6-1 and TRBJ2-3; the match to TRBD2 covers 10 bases. Germline V lookup: CDR1 MNHNS, CDR2 SASEGT. J gave up 7 bases and V 2 bases, and 6 bases lay outside the gene matches. The CDR3 length is 15 residues. The CDR3 spells CASSETSGIGYTQYF. For the CDR3, the DNA is TGTGCCAGCAGTGAAACTAGCGGGATTGGATATACGCAGTATTTT.

J is TRBJ2-3 and V is TRBV5-1, with 8 bases identical to TRBD2. The junction had 12 bases not matched to a gene; V was cut back by 3 bases and J by 6 bases. The CDR3 extends over 16 amino acids. The germline V gene encodes CDR1 SGHRS and CDR2 YFSETQ. CDR3 bases: TGCGCCAGCAGCTCCGTTTTGGCGGGAGGCTTTGATACGCAGTATTTT. Protein: CASSSVLAGGFDTQYF.

The V call is TRBV6-1, the J call TRBJ2-2, with a weak D call TRBD2 (5 bases). The CDR3 is 15 residues long. Trimming removed 10 bases from V and 0 bases from J, with 15 bases in between. Germline CDR1 is MNHNS and CDR2 is SASEGT. The chain's CDR3 is CAIPRVPSNTGELFF. CDR3 DNA sequence: TGTGCCATCCCGAGGGTACCCTCGAACACCGGGGAGCTGTTTTTT.

The chain joins TRBV30 to TRBJ2-3; 10 bases map to TRBD2. Germline CDR1 and CDR2: GTSNPN and SVGIG (reference sequence). Losses at the gene ends were 2 bases for V and 2 bases for J; bases not matched to a gene: 7. The length of the CDR3 is 16 residues. The CDR3 sequence: CAWSRTSGLNTDTQYF. CDR3 DNA: TGTGCCTGGAGTAGGACTAGCGGCTTGAACACAGATACGCAGTATTTT.

The chain couples TRBV7-3 to TRBJ2-1; the D is unclear. The V end was cut by 8 bases, the J end by 10 bases, with 12 bases between. In germline, CDR1 is SGHTA, CDR2 FQGTGA. This CDR3 comprises 11 residues. CDR3 sequence: CASSVGYEQFF. For the CDR3, the DNA is TGTGCCAGCTCGGTTGGGTACGAGCAGTTCTTC.

DNA of the CDR3: TGTGCCAGTAGTACATTCGGACAGTCCAATCAGCCCCAGCATTTT. The encoded protein is CASSTFGQSNQPQHF. The chain is built from TRBV19 and TRBJ1-5, with a tentative D call TRBD1 (6 bases). Germline loops: CDR1 LNHDA, CDR2 SQIVND (reference sequence). The CDR3 is 15 residues long. Trimming removed 4 bases at V and 3 bases at J, with 13 bases between. The entire variable domain, with the rest obtained from reference TRBV19 and TRBJ1-5, is as follows: DGGITQSPKYLFRKEGQNVTLSCEQNLNHDAMYWYRQDPGQGLRLIYYSQIVNDFQKGDIAEGYSVSREKKESFPLTVTSAQKNPTAFYLCASSTFGQSNQPQHFGDGTRLSIL.

The CDR3 DNA is TGTGCCAGCAGTTCGAGCGTAATATCCCAAGAGACCCAGTACTTC. This translates into CASSSSVISQETQYF. V gene TRBV2 combines with J gene TRBJ2-5; D call uncertain. CDR1 SNHLY and CDR2 FYNNEI come from the germline V gene. This CDR3 spans 15 amino acids. Trimming removed 5 bases at V and 1 base at J, with 14 bases between.

This chain uses TRBV7-9 with TRBJ2-3; 10 bases are a match to TRBD2. V was pared by 3 bases and J by 1 base, with 4 bases of the junction left unmatched. This CDR3 has 16 amino acids. Germline loops: CDR1 SEHNR, CDR2 FQNEAQ (reference sequence). In DNA, the CDR3 is TGTGCCAGCAGCTTTGGACTAGCGGTTCGCACAGATACGCAGTATTTT. Its translation: CASSFGLAVRTDTQYF. Together with reference TRBV7-9 and TRBJ2-3, the CDR3 gives the full variable domain: DTGVSQNPRHKITKRGQNVTFRCDPISEHNRLYWYRQTLGQGPEFLTYFQNEAQLEKSRLLSDRFSAERPKGSFSTLEIQRTEQGDSAMYLCASSFGLAVRTDTQYFGPGTRLTVL.

This chain connects TRBV2 to TRBJ2-1; TRBD2 agrees at 8 bases. Per germline, CDR1 SNHLY and CDR2 FYNNEI. CDR3 length: 16 amino acids. With V trimmed by 9 bases and J by 0 bases, 10 bases remained unmatched. Here the CDR3 DNA reads TGTGCCAGTGTTCTCTCGCGGGAGGTCTCCTACAATGAGCAGTTCTTC. Encoded protein: CASVLSREVSYNEQFF.

The chain recombines TRBV5-1 with TRBJ2-1; weak D call: TRBD1 (6 bases). V was pared by 4 bases and J by 5 bases, with 10 bases between. The germline V gene encodes CDR1 SGHRS and CDR2 YFSETQ. CDR3 length: 13 amino acids. CDR3 coding DNA: TGCGCCAGCAGCCCAGGGGTTAACAATGAGCAGTTCTTC. Translating gives CASSPGVNNEQFF.

The chain couples TRBV6-6 to TRBJ1-2; D perhaps matches TRBD1 (6 bases). Germline values: CDR1 MNHNY, CDR2 SVGAGI (reference sequence). This CDR3 is built from 14 residues. V was cut by 2 bases and J by 1 base, with 8 bases left in between. The CDR3 DNA sequence: TGTGCCAGCAGTTACGGCAGGGGTAACTATGGCTACACCTTC. Encoded protein: CASSYGRGNYGYTF.

V is TRBV10-3 and J is TRBJ2-6, with a tentative D call TRBD2 (5 bases). The germline CDR1 and CDR2 sequences are ENHRY and SYGVKD. Trimming removed 11 bases from V and 0 bases from J, with 5 bases in between. CDR3 size: 12 residues. The CDR3 sequence is CAAGSGANVLTF. CDR3 DNA: TGTGCCGCGGGCTCTGGGGCCAACGTCCTGACTTTC.

This chain uses TRBV11-3 with TRBJ2-1; either TRBD1 or TRBD2 may fit D (5 bases each). V was cut by 5 bases and J by 8 bases, with 16 bases left in between. Germline V gene lookup returns CDR1 SGHNT and CDR2 YENEEA. The CDR3 has 14 amino acids. CDR3 coding DNA: TGTGCCAGCAGCCGAGGGGCGAACTGGTATGAGCAGTTCTTC. It encodes CASSRGANWYEQFF.

The CDR3 sequence: CASSLEEVISYNEQFF. As DNA, the CDR3 is TGTGCCAGCAGCTTGGAGGAGGTCATCTCCTACAATGAGCAGTTCTTC. The chain links TRBV5-4 to TRBJ2-1; D may be TRBD2 (5 bases). Germline values: CDR1 SGHNT, CDR2 YYREEE (reference sequence). With 0 bases removed from V and 0 bases from J, the gap between germline ends came to 10 bases. The CDR3 covers 16 residues.

The chain carries TRBV28 and TRBJ2-1, with 12 nucleotides matching TRBD2. From germline, CDR1 is MDHEN and CDR2 SYDVKM. The length of the CDR3 is 16 residues. V lost 5 bases and J lost 2; bases outside the gene matches: 4. The CDR3 loop reads CASSPSGRVTYNEQFF. The CDR3, as DNA: TGTGCCAGCAGTCCTAGCGGGAGGGTCACCTACAATGAGCAGTTCTTC. The whole variable domain, remainder taken from reference TRBV28 and TRBJ2-1, is DVKVTQSSRYLVKRTGEKVFLECVQDMDHENMFWYRQDPGLGLRLIYFSYDVKMKEKGDIPEGYSVSREKKERFSLILESASTNQTSMYLCASSPSGRVTYNEQFFGPGTRLTVL.

This clone was observed once. The gene calls are TRBV5-4 and TRBJ1-5, with unresolved D. Germline V gene lookup returns CDR1 SGHNT and CDR2 YYREEE (reference sequence). The CDR3 totals 14 residues. V was trimmed by 4 bases and J by 6 bases, leaving 14 bases between them. This chain's CDR3 is CASSQDFEGQPQHF. For the CDR3, the DNA is TGTGCCAGCAGCCAAGATTTCGAAGGTCAGCCCCAGCATTTT.

V gene TRBV25-1 combines with J gene TRBJ2-3; D gene ambiguous. The V gene lost 10 bases and the J gene lost 2 bases, with 10 bases spanning the gap. CDR3 length: 12 residues. The germline gives CDR1 MGHDK, CDR2 SYGVNS. CDR3 sequence reads: CATSFDTDTQYF. CDR3 sequence (DNA): TGTGCCACCTCATTCGACACAGATACGCAGTATTTT.

The chain carries TRBV18 and TRBJ2-7; D remains unclear. The germline CDR1 and CDR2 sequences are KGHSH and LQKENI. The CDR3 extends over 13 amino acids. V was shortened by 1 base and J by 2 bases, with 6 bases between the two germline ends. The CDR3 sequence: CASSPLITYEQYF. The CDR3 region has the DNA TGTGCCAGCTCACCACTGATAACCTACGAGCAGTACTTC.

The chain carries TRBV5-4 and TRBJ2-5, with TRBD2 matching over 11 bases. The CDR3 totals 16 residues. The V gene's germline CDR1 is SGHNT and CDR2 YYREEE (reference sequence). The ends lost 4 bases at V and 5 bases at J; junction bases unmatched: 10. CDR3 sequence reads: CASSPRSSGRGETQYF. The DNA of the CDR3 is TGTGCCAGCAGCCCCCGGAGTAGCGGGAGGGGCGAGACCCAGTACTTC.

The chain carries TRBV11-2 and TRBJ2-1; 10 bases agree with TRBD2. Trimming removed 5 bases from V and 3 bases from J; junction bases left unmatched: 10. CDR1 SGHAT and CDR2 FQNNGV come from the germline V gene. The CDR3 totals 17 residues. The chain's CDR3 is CASSPIQREGLYNEQFF. The CDR3 DNA follows: TGTGCCAGCAGCCCTATCCAGCGGGAGGGTCTCTACAATGAGCAGTTCTTC.

The V gene is TRBV5-4, the J gene TRBJ2-2, with D tentatively TRBD1 or TRBD2 (5 bases each). Trimming left V 5 bases short and J 0 bases short, with 14 bases between. In germline, CDR1 is SGHNT, CDR2 YYREEE (reference sequence). CDR3 size: 16 residues. For the CDR3, the DNA is TGTGCCAGCAGGCGCACGGGGCTAACGAACACCGGGGAGCTGTTTTTT. It translates to CASRRTGLTNTGELFF.

The chain employs TRBV9 and TRBJ2-3, with unresolved D. CDR1 is SGDLS, CDR2 YYNGEE, per germline. This CDR3 contains 16 residues. V lost 0 bases to trimming and J lost 0 bases, with 11 bases between them. The CDR3 spells CASSVAAELSTDTQYF. In DNA, the CDR3 is TGTGCCAGCAGCGTAGCGGCAGAGCTTAGCACAGATACGCAGTATTTT.